At least ten counts were recorded for the clone carrying this T cell receptor beta chain. Its antigen is not known. TCRdb re-derived calls from the 5' RACE reads in MiXCR, one entry per CDR3 protein. The sample comprises under 900,000 distinct CDR3 sequences, about 20% of which are singletons, and around 13% rests with the top ten. This sample is part of a study of identical twins. The CDR3 is 15 residues long. After removal of 0 bases from V and 4 bases from J, the junction contained 2 bases not matched to a gene. Germline-derived CDR1 and CDR2 are KGHSH and LQKENI. Broader study findings: Some out-of-frame alpha sequences were shared by twins, and these showed excess low generation probability. Analyses based on zero insertions could be partly confounded by invariant MAIT and iNKT cells.

The same sample was also studied in work on T cells expressing NK-cell markers. That paper notes: Underlying the TCR beta repertoires were sorted CD3+CD56+NKG2C+, CD3+CD56+NKG2C- and CD3+CD56-NKG2C+ T cells.

The V call is TRBV18, the J call TRBJ1-4; TRBD1 matches at 7 bases. This clonotype originated in a woman under 30 in good health. Sequenced input: PBMCs. The CDR3 sequence is CASSPPGQINEKLFF. The CDR3 bases are TGTGCCAGCTCACCACCGGGACAGATTAATGAAAAACTGTTTTTT.